The clone carrying this TCR beta chain was counted between two and nine times. Antigen unknown. The sample belongs to a study of T cells in Graves' hyperthyroidism and ophthalmopathy. Study conclusions and caveats: Blood also carried most thyroid clonotypes expanded above 0.001.

The source material, RNA transcripts, was used to amplify TCR beta CDR3 regions. First-round RT-PCR of the TCR CDR3 relied on the HTBI primer set. Via MiXCR, TCRdb re-called the multiplex PCR reads, giving one row per CDR3 protein. The data contain fewer than 600,000 distinct CDR3 sequences, about an eighth of them singletons. Trimming took 5 bases from V and 6 from J, leaving 13 bases between them. The CDR3 runs to 13 residues. Germline V gene data show CDR1 as SGHVS and CDR2 as FQNEAQ. The chain has TRBV7-8 and TRBJ1-1; tentative D call: TRBD1 (5 bases). Sequences were obtained from blood. This receptor was taken from a young woman with Graves' hyperthyroidism. In DNA, the CDR3 is TGTGCCAGCAGCGCCCATGGGGGGGCTGAAGCTTTCTTT. This sequence encodes CASSAHGGAEAFF.